Following are 19 T cell receptor beta chains from one sample sequenced in a study of shared clonotypes between healthy human individuals. Measured with immunoSEQ multiplex PCR; TCRdb has only the in-frame clones, and not every one. The sample consists of about 2.4 million clones, 93% of them appearing once. Sequencing was performed on naive CD4+ T cells from PBMCs. This sample's subset: CD45RA+ positively selected. These receptors came from a man aged 18 to 30 in good health. Some clones in this sample may be carry-over from other donors' samples.

The rearrangement links TRBV15 to TRBJ1-2; D perhaps matches TRBD1 (5 bases). The V end lost 1 base, the J end lost 4 bases, and 13 bases lay between the germline ends. Germline V lookup: CDR1 LNHNV, CDR2 YYDKDF (reference sequence). The CDR3 is made up of 15 amino acids. Here the CDR3 DNA reads TGTGCCACCAGCAGAGGTCGGGGGTTTGGCTATGGCTACACCTTC. Protein product: CATSRGRGFGYGYTF.

V and J are TRBV4-2 and TRBJ2-3; 14 nucleotides line up with TRBD2. In germline, CDR1 is LGHNA, CDR2 YNFKEQ. The length of the CDR3 is 18 residues. The V gene end was trimmed by 0 bases and the J gene end by 6 bases; junction bases not matched to a gene: 8. The CDR3 sequence: CASSQDRGGLAGADTQYF. The CDR3 DNA reads as TGTGCCAGCAGCCAAGATCGGGGGGGACTAGCGGGAGCGGATACGCAGTATTTT.

This clone showed up just a few times. The same CDR3 can be traced to other DNA sequences in this sample. The genes are TRBV5-1 and TRBJ1-1; D uncertain. The germline V gene has CDR1 SGHRS and CDR2 YFSETQ. Between the trimmed V and J ends, which lost 2 bases and 2 bases, there was a span of 7 bases. CDR3 length: 13 amino acids. The CDR3 DNA sequence: TGCGCCAGCAGCTTAGGTACCAACACTGAAGCTTTCTTT. Translating gives CASSLGTNTEAFF.

This chain connects TRBV14 to TRBJ2-3; 14 nucleotides line up with TRBD2. Germline assignment: CDR1 SGHDN and CDR2 FVKESK. The J segment lost 5 bases and the V segment lost 4 bases, leaving 8 bases of the junction unmatched. CDR3 length equals 17 residues. CDR3 sequence reads: CASSPLGGLAGEDTQYF. The CDR3 DNA sequence: TGTGCCAGCAGCCCCCTCGGGGGACTAGCGGGAGAAGATACGCAGTATTTT.

Regarding this clone: The same CDR3 arises from other DNA sequences in this sample as well. The gene calls are TRBV11-2 and TRBJ2-7; 8 bases match TRBD1. CDR3 length equals 13 residues. Germline-derived CDR1 and CDR2 are SGHAT and FQNNGV. V lost 3 bases, J lost 5 bases, and 3 bases stayed unmatched. Here the CDR3 DNA reads TGTGCCAGCAGCTTGGACAGGGAGGACGAGCAGTACTTC. This translates into CASSLDREDEQYF.

The V and J genes are TRBV9 and TRBJ1-1; no firm D call. The germline V gene encodes CDR1 SGDLS and CDR2 YYNGEE. Between the trimmed V and J ends, which lost 0 bases and 2 bases, there was a span of 5 bases. This CDR3 is built from 13 residues. In nucleotides, the CDR3 is TGTGCCAGCAGCGTAGGGATTAACACTGAAGCTTTCTTT. Its protein product is CASSVGINTEAFF. Based on the CDR3 plus reference TRBV9 and TRBJ1-1, the full variable domain is DSGVTQTPKHLITATGQRVTLRCSPRSGDLSVYWYQQSLDQGLQFLIQYYNGEERAKGNILERFSAQQFPDLHSELNLSSLELGDSALYFCASSVGINTEAFFGQGTRLTVV.

The V call is TRBV19, the J call TRBJ2-1; no firm D call. This CDR3 has 13 residues. Germline CDR1 and CDR2: LNHDA and SQIVND (reference sequence). Trimming pared 5 bases from V and 6 bases from J, leaving 11 bases between. The CDR3 here is CASSSRVGNEQFF. The CDR3 DNA reads as TGTGCCAGTAGTTCCCGGGTGGGCAATGAGCAGTTCTTC. The complete variable domain, with remaining parts taken from reference TRBV19 and TRBJ2-1, reads DGGITQSPKYLFRKEGQNVTLSCEQNLNHDAMYWYRQDPGQGLRLIYYSQIVNDFQKGDIAEGYSVSREKKESFPLTVTSAQKNPTAFYLCASSSRVGNEQFFGPGTRLTVL.

J is TRBJ1-2 and V is TRBV28; tentatively, D is TRBD1 (5 bases). Germline assignment: CDR1 MDHEN and CDR2 SYDVKM. Trimming took 3 bases from V and 8 from J, leaving 13 bases between them. The CDR3 has 13 amino acids. The CDR3 DNA is TGTGCCAGCAGTTTGCGTCAGGGAATAGGCTACACCTTC. Its protein is CASSLRQGIGYTF.

This chain links TRBV28 with TRBJ1-3; 8 bases match TRBD1. Trimming at V came to 7 bases and at J to 3 bases, leaving 5 bases not matched to a gene. The germline V gene has CDR1 MDHEN and CDR2 SYDVKM. The CDR3 spans 14 residues. CDR3 amino acids: CASISDRGGNTIYF. CDR3 sequence (DNA): TGTGCCAGCATTTCCGACAGGGGTGGAAACACCATATATTTT.

The chain joins TRBV25-1 to TRBJ2-1; D may be TRBD1 or TRBD2 (5 bases each). The CDR3 length is 15 residues. From germline, CDR1 is MGHDK and CDR2 SYGVNS. V lost 4 bases and J 8 bases, leaving 18 bases between the germline ends. The CDR3 region is CASSAPGPQVDEQFF. CDR3 coding DNA: TGTGCCAGCAGTGCCCCGGGACCCCAAGTCGATGAGCAGTTCTTC.

The rearrangement uses TRBV30 and TRBJ2-7; TRBD1 agrees at 7 bases. Germline V gene sequence: CDR1 GTSNPN, CDR2 SVGIG (reference sequence). There are 12 residues in the CDR3. The J segment lost 5 bases and the V segment lost 3 bases, leaving 4 bases of the junction unmatched. In nucleotides, the CDR3 is TGTGCCTGGAGCAAAACAGGGGACGAGCAGTACTTC. This gives the protein CAWSKTGDEQYF.

The genes are TRBV7-2 and TRBJ2-1, with D uncertain. This CDR3 has 15 residues. Looked up from germline, CDR1 is SGHTA and CDR2 is FQGNSA. Trimming removed 5 bases from V and 2 bases from J, with 13 bases in between. CDR3 coding DNA: TGTGCCAGCAGCACACGGACGACCACCTACAATGAGCAGTTCTTC. Amino acids: CASSTRTTTYNEQFF.

V and J are TRBV21-1 and TRBJ1-2; the table names TRBD1, a call not compared with the DNA. TRBV21-1 constitutes a pseudogene. The CDR3 extends over 15 amino acids. CDR3 region: CASSNLGQIPHGYTF. The CDR3 region has the DNA TGTGCCAGCAGCAACTTAGGACAGATCCCTCATGGCTACACCTTC.

This chain joins TRBV7-8 and TRBJ1-3; 9 bases fit TRBD1. This CDR3 is built from 13 residues. V was pared by 3 bases and J by 8 bases, with 2 bases of the junction left unmatched. Germline V gene data show CDR1 as SGHVS and CDR2 as FQNEAQ. CDR3 nucleotides: TGTGCCAGCAGCTTGGACAGGGGCCACACCATATATTTT. The encoded protein is CASSLDRGHTIYF.

This chain joins TRBV5-1 and TRBJ1-2; the match to TRBD1 covers 10 bases. Losses at the gene ends were 4 bases for V and 8 bases for J; bases not matched to a gene: 11. CDR3 size: 15 residues. Germline V CDR1 and CDR2: SGHRS, YFSETQ. This CDR3 is CASSPIGQGVEGYTF. DNA of the CDR3: TGCGCCAGCAGCCCTATTGGACAGGGGGTTGAGGGCTACACCTTC.

This clone was observed a few times. V gene TRBV5-6 combines with J gene TRBJ1-1; D is unclear. CDR1 is SGHDT and CDR2 is YYEEEE in the germline V gene. The V end lost 0 bases, the J end lost 8 bases, and 11 bases lay between the germline ends. There are 13 residues in the CDR3. CDR3 bases: TGTGCCAGCAGCTTGGAGGACGTAACCGAAGCTTTCTTT. Amino acid sequence: CASSLEDVTEAFF.

This rearrangement joins TRBV5-1 to TRBJ1-5; D unclear. From germline, CDR1 is SGHRS and CDR2 YFSETQ. This CDR3 is 15 amino acids long. V was trimmed by 2 bases and J by 2 bases, leaving 11 bases between them. Here the CDR3 reads CASSFEGNGNQPQHF. As DNA, the CDR3 is TGCGCCAGCAGCTTTGAGGGAAACGGCAATCAGCCCCAGCATTTT.

V gene TRBV27 combines with J gene TRBJ1-5; TRBD1 agrees at 11 bases. This CDR3 has 14 residues. The germline gives CDR1 MNHEY, CDR2 SMNVEV (reference sequence). Germline trimming cut 4 bases from V and 9 bases from J; bases unmatched to any gene: 5. Here the CDR3 DNA reads TGTGCCAGCAGTTACGGGACAGGGGGGCGGCCCCAGCATTTT. Amino acid sequence: CASSYGTGGRPQHF.

The CDR3 reads CASSPGQGALGNQPQHF. Written as DNA, the CDR3 is TGTGCCAGCTCGCCGGGACAGGGGGCGTTGGGCAATCAGCCCCAGCATTTT. The chain has TRBV18 and TRBJ1-5, with 12 bases identical to TRBD1. V was clipped by 6 bases and J by 2 bases; unmatched bases: 8. Germline V gene sequence: CDR1 KGHSH, CDR2 LQKENI. This CDR3 region has 17 residues.